The clone carrying this TCR beta chain has a count of ten or more. The antigen is undetermined. It was RNA transcripts that yielded the amplified TCR beta CDR3 regions. When the TCR CDR3 underwent first-round RT-PCR, the HTBI primer set was used. TCRdb redid the calling of the multiplex PCR reads with MiXCR, one entry per CDR3 protein. Of about 710,000 distinct CDR3 sequences listed, roughly 15% were seen once; the top ten hold approximately 8%. The CDR3 totals 14 residues. Trimming pared 5 bases from V and 1 base from J, leaving 9 bases between. Germline V gene lookup returns CDR1 SGHVS and CDR2 FQNEAQ. The source of the sample is a study of T cells in Graves' hyperthyroidism and ophthalmopathy. Overall study results and limits: Ophthalmopathy and stable hyperthyroidism were told apart by a 13 V-J model. The blood repertoire included most of the expanded thyroid clonotypes above 0.001.

Patients aged 18 to 65 had newly diagnosed hyperthyroidism lasting under 2 months. The PBMCs studied were ones that came from around 10 ml fresh peripheral blood. Sample: blood. This sequence was found in a man aged 18 to 35 with Graves' hyperthyroidism. This chain connects TRBV7-8 to TRBJ2-1; D is undetermined. CDR3 region: CASSPFSSYNEQFF. Written as DNA, the CDR3 is TGTGCCAGCAGCCCCTTTTCTTCCTACAATGAGCAGTTCTTC.